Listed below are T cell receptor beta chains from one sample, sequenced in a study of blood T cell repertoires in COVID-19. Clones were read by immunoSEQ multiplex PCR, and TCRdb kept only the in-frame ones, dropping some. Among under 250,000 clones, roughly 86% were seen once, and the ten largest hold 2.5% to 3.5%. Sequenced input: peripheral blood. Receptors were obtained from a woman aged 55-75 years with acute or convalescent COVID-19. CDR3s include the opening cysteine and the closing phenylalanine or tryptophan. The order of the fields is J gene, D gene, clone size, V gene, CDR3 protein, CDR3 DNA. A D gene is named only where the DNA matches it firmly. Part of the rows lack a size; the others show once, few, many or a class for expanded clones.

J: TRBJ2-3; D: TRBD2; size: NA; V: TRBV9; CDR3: CASSVVGGGRTDTQYF; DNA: TGTGCCAGCAGCGTAGTCGGCGGGGGGCGCACAGATACGCAGTATTTT
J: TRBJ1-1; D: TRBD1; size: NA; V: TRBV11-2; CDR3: CASSLGTGRYRNTEAFF; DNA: TGTGCTAGCAGCTTAGGGACAGGGAGGTACCGGAACACTGAAGCTTTCTTT
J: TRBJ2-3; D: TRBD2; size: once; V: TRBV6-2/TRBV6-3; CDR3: CASSRGLDSDTQYF; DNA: TGTGCCAGCAGTCGTGGACTAGATTCAGATACGCAGTATTTT
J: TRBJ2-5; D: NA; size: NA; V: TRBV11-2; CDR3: CASSTGAGQETQYF; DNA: TGTGCCAGCAGCACCGGAGCGGGCCAAGAGACCCAGTACTTC
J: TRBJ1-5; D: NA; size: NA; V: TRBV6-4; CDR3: CASSGTFGQPQHF; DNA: TGTGCCAGCAGTGGGACTTTTGGTCAGCCCCAGCATTTT
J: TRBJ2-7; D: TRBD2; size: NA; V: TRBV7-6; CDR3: CASSGLGPYEQYF; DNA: TGTGCCAGTTCGGGACTAGGACCCTACGAGCAGTACTTC
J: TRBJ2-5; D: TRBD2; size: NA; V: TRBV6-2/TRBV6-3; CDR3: CASSRGGAQETQYF; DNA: TGTGCCAGCAGCCGGGGGGGAGCCCAAGAGACCCAGTACTTC
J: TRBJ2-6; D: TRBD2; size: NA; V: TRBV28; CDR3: CASSRAGGSSGANVLTF; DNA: TGTGCCAGCAGTCGGGCGGGAGGGAGCTCTGGGGCCAACGTCCTGACTTTC
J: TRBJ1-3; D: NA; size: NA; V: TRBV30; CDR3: CAWTPGGAGNTIYF; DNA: TGTGCCTGGACCCCCGGAGGGGCTGGAAACACCATATATTTT
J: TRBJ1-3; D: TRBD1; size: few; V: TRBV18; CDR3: CASSPNRQGLSSGNTIYF; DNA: TGTGCCAGCTCACCAAACCGACAGGGCCTTTCCTCTGGAAACACCATATATTTT
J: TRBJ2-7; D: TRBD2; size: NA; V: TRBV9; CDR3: CASSVGPGGLDEQYF; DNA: TGTGCCAGCAGCGTAGGTCCCGGGGGGTTGGACGAGCAGTACTTC
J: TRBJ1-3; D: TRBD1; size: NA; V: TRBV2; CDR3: CASSLQGAGNTIYF; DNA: TGTGCCAGCAGTCTACAGGGGGCCGGAAACACCATATATTTT
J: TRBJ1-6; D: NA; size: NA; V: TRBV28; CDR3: CASSLTWRVDSPLHF; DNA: TGTGCCAGCAGTTTAACCTGGCGGGTCGACTCACCCCTCCACTTT
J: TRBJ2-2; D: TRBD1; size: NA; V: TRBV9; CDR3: CASSPRDRPTGELFF; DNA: TGTGCCAGCAGCCCCCGGGACAGGCCGACCGGGGAGCTGTTTTTT